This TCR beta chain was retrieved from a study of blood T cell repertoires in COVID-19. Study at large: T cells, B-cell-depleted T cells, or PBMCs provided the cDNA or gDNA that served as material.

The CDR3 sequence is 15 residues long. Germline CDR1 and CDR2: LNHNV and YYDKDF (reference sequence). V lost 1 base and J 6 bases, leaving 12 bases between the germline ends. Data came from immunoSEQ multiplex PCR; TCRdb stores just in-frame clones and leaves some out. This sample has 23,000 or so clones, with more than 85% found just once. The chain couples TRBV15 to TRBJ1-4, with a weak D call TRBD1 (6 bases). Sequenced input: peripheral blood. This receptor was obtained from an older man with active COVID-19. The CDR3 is CATSRVNTGYEKLFF. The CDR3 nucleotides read TGTGCCACCAGCAGAGTCAACACAGGGTATGAAAAACTGTTTTTT.